This T cell receptor beta chain was recorded in a study of cytomegalovirus exposure and HLA in healthy donors. Study results and caveats: There were some public TCRs occurring in many donors, but most TCR sequences were rare. There were several of the most significant clusters that appeared linked to common viral pathogens in a later analysis. In a later analysis, specific HLA alleles were associated with approximately 16,000 TCR beta sequences at a 0.05 false discovery rate. Most of the CMV-associated TCR beta chains (in a later analysis) appeared to be HLA-restricted.

About this clone itself: The antigen is undetermined.

Germline values: CDR1 PRHDT, CDR2 FYEKMQ (reference sequence). Trimming cost V 2 bases and J 0 bases, with 9 bases left between them. The CDR3 is 15 amino acids. 13 Jbeta primers and 60 Vbeta primers were used for the PCR. Sequenced by immunoSEQ multiplex PCR; TCRdb stores in-frame clones only, minus some. This table has roughly 130,000 clones, roughly 86% appearing once. Sequencing was performed on PBMCs. V is TRBV13 and J is TRBJ2-3, with TRBD2 as a possible D gene (7 bases). The origin of this receptor is a woman aged 40-49 years in good health and CMV-seronegative. CDR3 residues: CASSLRGASTDTQYF. Here the CDR3 DNA reads TGTGCCAGCAGCTTACGGGGGGCTAGCACAGATACGCAGTATTTT.